The rows below give T cell receptor beta chains drawn from one sample of a study of cytomegalovirus exposure and HLA in healthy donors. Sequenced by immunoSEQ multiplex PCR; TCRdb stores in-frame clones only, minus some. The sample holds about 93,000 clones, about four fifths seen once. The sample taken for sequencing was PBMCs. These receptors originate from a woman between 40 and 55 years old in good health and CMV-seronegative. Each CDR3 is given without its conserved first and last residue. The size entry is marked missing in some rows and otherwise reads once, few, many or a size class.

J	V	size	CDR3
TRBJ2-2	TRBV6-6	NA	ASRDTPRGTGELF
TRBJ2-5	TRBV28	NA	ASSTDRGGTRRETQY
TRBJ1-5	TRBV7-9	NA	ASSSGNQPQH
TRBJ2-6	TRBV15	NA	ATSRVNSGANVLT
TRBJ1-2	TRBV5-4	NA	ASSLTEGRYGYT
NA	TRBV29-1	once	SVESGWFNEQY
TRBJ1-1	TRBV7-2	NA	ASRTNGWAGGTEAF
TRBJ1-1	TRBV5-1	few	ASSPTVLNTEAF
TRBJ2-3	TRBV6-5	few	ASSSPAAPDTQY
TRBJ2-7	TRBV6-5	once	ASKAAYEQY
TRBJ1-5	TRBV7-9	NA	ASSSGQFNQPQH
TRBJ2-1	TRBV12-5	NA	ASGSPTGEVYNEQF
TRBJ2-1	TRBV7-2	NA	ATHRPGANEQF
TRBJ2-2	TRBV2	NA	AARASTGELF
TRBJ1-1	TRBV7-8	few	ASSLVDGMNTEAF
TRBJ2-5	TRBV5-4	NA	ASSLDSTGEETQY
TRBJ1-3	TRBV5-6	NA	ASSPGTFGSGNTIY
TRBJ1-2	TRBV7-2	NA	ASSLDPGYYGYT
TRBJ2-2	TRBV27	NA	ASSEWTGGNTGELF
TRBJ2-5	TRBV29-1	NA	SGQSKRRGRPEETQY
TRBJ1-1	TRBV28	NA	ASRSGGAGAF
TRBJ1-4	TRBV7-6	NA	ASSPGGSTNEKLF